The 26 T cell receptor beta chains below come from one sample, sequenced in a study of blood T cells in healthy people across ages. It was with a sample-barcoded 5' primer and a J-beta primer mix that a second PCR of roughly 7 to 12 cycles was run. In TCRdb, the 5' RACE reads were re-called with MiXCR into one record per CDR3 protein. The data hold approximately 800,000 distinct CDR3 sequences, with 40% to 65% observed a single time. The material sequenced was blood. Source of these receptors: a man aged 80 or over in good health.

This clonotype has only one observation. The rearrangement uses TRBV7-2 and TRBJ2-7; D is uncertain. The end of the DNA is better explained by TRBJ2-5, so the J call may be wrong. This CDR3 region has 14 residues. Germline assignment: CDR1 SGHTA and CDR2 FQGNSA. The CDR3 region is CASSLAGNLETQYF. CDR3 nucleotide sequence: TGTGCCAGCAGCTTAGCGGGCAATCTGGAGACCCAGTACTTC.

V gene TRBV11-2 combines with J gene TRBJ2-5; D gene ambiguous. Germline lookup yields CDR1 SGHAT and CDR2 FQNNGV. The CDR3 runs to 15 residues. The ends were cut back, 1 base at V and 4 bases at J, with 13 bases in the middle. CDR3 region: CASSLGPRTGETQYF. DNA of the CDR3: TGTGCCAGCAGCTTAGGGCCCCGGACGGGAGAGACCCAGTACTTC.

The chain combines TRBV9 with TRBJ1-1, with TRBD1 as a possible D gene (6 bases). Per the germline V gene, CDR1 is SGDLS and CDR2 is YYNGEE. V lost 3 bases and J 7 bases, leaving 13 bases between the germline ends. The CDR3 is made up of 13 amino acids. The CDR3 is CASSAKGEDEAFF. CDR3 DNA: TGTGCCAGCAGCGCTAAGGGGGAAGATGAAGCTTTCTTT.

This chain links TRBV21-1 with TRBJ2-7; no check of the table's D call, TRBD2, against the DNA was made. TRBV21-1 is an annotated pseudogene. This CDR3 region has 14 residues. CDR3 in DNA: TGTGCCAGCAGCAATGAGCAGGGAGGCTACGAGCAGTACTTC. This codes for CASSNEQGGYEQYF.

This clonotype was seen a handful of times. V gene TRBV29-1 combines with J gene TRBJ2-6; the D gene is possibly TRBD2 (7 bases). The V and J ends lost 4 bases and 2 bases respectively, with 12 bases between them. CDR1 SQVTM and CDR2 ANQGSEA come from the germline V gene. CDR3 length: 15 residues. The CDR3 spells CSVAGGQTGANVLTF. The DNA of the CDR3 is TGCAGCGTTGCGGGGGGCCAAACTGGGGCCAACGTCCTGACTTTC.

V gene TRBV3-1 combines with J gene TRBJ2-3; 8 nucleotides agree with TRBD2. The length of the CDR3 is 19 residues. CDR1 and CDR2 from the germline V gene are LGHDT and YNNKEL (reference sequence). Trimming cost V 3 bases and J 4 bases; bases outside gene matches: 18. In nucleotides, the CDR3 is TGTGCCAGCAGCCATTCTGGTACTAGCGGCCTCCCGAGGGCAGATACGCAGTATTTT. This gives the protein CASSHSGTSGLPRADTQYF.

The chain uses TRBV7-2 and TRBJ2-7; perhaps TRBD1 as D (5 bases). Trimming shortened V by 2 bases and J by 4 bases, and 9 bases separated the two germline ends. The CDR3 has 13 residues. Germline CDR1 SGHTA, CDR2 FQGNSA. The CDR3 loop is CASSLQGWYEQYF. CDR3 coding DNA: TGTGCCAGCAGCTTACAGGGCTGGTACGAGCAGTACTTC.

This clonotype has only a few counts. The V call is TRBV6-6, the J call TRBJ2-3; TRBD1 aligns across 9 bases. CDR1 is MNHNY and CDR2 is SVGAGI in the germline V gene (reference sequence). V shed 2 bases, J shed 14 bases, and the junction held 8 bases outside the gene matches. The CDR3 has 13 residues. The CDR3 is CASSYAPGQGPYF. The CDR3 DNA sequence: TGTGCCAGCAGTTACGCTCCGGGACAGGGCCCGTATTTT.

DNA for the CDR3: TGTGCCAGCAGGGGTTACGTCTACAATGAGCAGTTCTTC. Encoded protein: CASRGYVYNEQFF. The genes are TRBV12-3 or TRBV12-4 and TRBJ2-1; D gene uncertain. The CDR3 contains 13 residues. V shed 6 bases and J shed 3 bases, with 9 bases lying between them.

A word on this clonotype: This may be a read error: a much more frequent sequence differs by one nucleotide. The CDR3 DNA sequence: TGCAGTGCTACCCGACTAGCGGGCCCCAATGAGCAGTACTTC. Translated, it gives CSATRLAGPNEQYF. This chain uses TRBV20-1 with TRBJ2-5; 10 bases line up with TRBD2. The CDR3 has 14 residues. V dropped 4 bases and J dropped 11; count of bases not matched to a gene: 13. From germline, CDR1 is DFQATT and CDR2 SNEGSKA (reference sequence).

The CDR3 sequence: CSVFNTEAFF. CDR3 DNA sequence: TGCAGCGTTTTTAACACTGAAGCTTTCTTT. J is TRBJ1-1 and V is TRBV29-1; D is ambiguous. The V end lost 5 bases, the J end lost 2 bases, and 3 bases lay between the germline ends. Germline V gene data show CDR1 as SQVTM and CDR2 as ANQGSEA. CDR3 length equals 10 residues.

Points on this clonotype: This may arise from a read error, as a much more abundant clone is one base away. V gene TRBV5-1 combines with J gene TRBJ2-7; D unclear. This CDR3 has 15 amino acids. CDR1 SGHRS and CDR2 YFSETQ come from the germline V gene. The CDR3 region is CASSLEGPSSYERYF. CDR3 nucleotide sequence: TGCGCCAGCAGCTTGGAAGGGCCAAGCTCCTACGAGCGGTACTTC.

The V and J genes are TRBV11-1 and TRBJ2-7; D might be TRBD1 (6 bases). V lost 5 bases and J 7 bases, leaving 21 bases between the germline ends. The CDR3 is 15 residues long. In germline, CDR1 is SGHAT, CDR2 FQDESV (reference sequence). DNA for the CDR3: TGTGCCAGCAGCGAAGGGACATTGGGACGGGAAGAGCAGTACTTC. This gives the protein CASSEGTLGREEQYF.

This clonotype was counted a few times. This rearrangement joins TRBV10-3 to TRBJ2-1; D gene ambiguous. The V end lost 6 bases, the J end lost 1 base, and 7 bases lay between the germline ends. The V gene's germline CDR1 is ENHRY and CDR2 SYGVKD. The CDR3 runs to 13 residues. CDR3: CAIRDLSYNEQFF. CDR3 sequence (DNA): TGTGCCATCAGGGACCTATCCTACAATGAGCAGTTCTTC.

This chain uses TRBV12-3 or TRBV12-4 with TRBJ2-3; TRBD2 matches at 7 bases. The CDR3 has 19 residues. V dropped 6 bases and J dropped 14; count of bases not matched to a gene: 32. Here the CDR3 DNA reads TGTGCCAGCAGCCCACTAGCGAGATTGATGAGAAACCGGCACAGATACGCGTATTTT. Translated: CASSPLARLMRNRHRYAYF.

This clonotype was seen once. V is TRBV4-2 and J is TRBJ2-7, with a weak D call TRBD2 (6 bases). The CDR3 runs to 15 residues. Deletions cut 3 bases from V and 6 bases from J, with 18 bases between. Germline CDR1 reads LGHNA; CDR2 reads YNFKEQ. The CDR3 is CASSQVRTGEFEQYF. As DNA, the CDR3 is TGTGCCAGCAGCCAGGTCAGGACGGGAGAATTCGAGCAGTACTTC.

In regard to this clonotype: A much larger clonotype is one base distant, so this may be a read error. The chain uses TRBV2 and TRBJ1-5; D gene unclear. The CDR3 consists of 12 residues. CDR1 SNHLY and CDR2 FYNNEI come from the germline V gene. V lost 7 bases and J 11 bases, leaving 15 bases between the germline ends. The CDR3 DNA is TGTGCCAGCAATGAGTCGAGGGTGACCCAGCATTTT. Amino acids: CASNESRVTQHF.

This clonotype has a handful of counts. The V and J genes are TRBV6-4 and TRBJ2-1, with 11 bases lining up with TRBD2. Germline CDR1 and CDR2: MRHNA and SNTAGT. The V segment lost 2 bases and the J segment 4 bases; nucleotides outside the gene matches: 4. CDR3 size: 16 residues. CDR3 residues: CASSDRGTSGYNEQFF. For the CDR3, the DNA is TGTGCCAGCAGTGACAGGGGGACTAGCGGTTACAATGAGCAGTTCTTC.

The J gene is TRBJ1-2, the V gene TRBV11-1, with TRBD1 identical over 8 bases. The V and J ends lost 5 bases and 7 bases, in that order; junction bases with no gene match: 18. CDR1 is SGHAT and CDR2 is FQDESV in the germline V gene (reference sequence). This CDR3 contains 17 residues. Here the CDR3 reads CASSPPTTRTGRAGYTF. The CDR3 coding sequence is TGTGCCAGCAGCCCTCCAACCACCCGGACAGGGCGGGCTGGCTACACCTTC.

The chain couples TRBV20-1 to TRBJ2-1; 13 positions match TRBD2. Germline V gene sequence: CDR1 DFQATT, CDR2 SNEGSKA (reference sequence). The CDR3 spans 19 residues. V was clipped by 0 bases and J by 1 base; unmatched bases: 9. The CDR3 here is CSARDRQLAGGKSYNEQFF. DNA for the CDR3: TGCAGTGCTAGAGATCGTCAACTAGCGGGAGGGAAGTCCTACAATGAGCAGTTCTTC.

The chain employs TRBV12-3 or TRBV12-4 and TRBJ2-6; TRBD2 matches 13 bases. This CDR3 has 17 amino acids. The ends lost 5 bases at V and 2 bases at J; junction bases unmatched: 3. In DNA, the CDR3 is TGTGCCAGCAGTCCTACTAGCGGGAGGGCTGGGGCCAACGTCCTGACTTTC. This translates into CASSPTSGRAGANVLTF.

The rearrangement links TRBV4-2 to TRBJ2-5, with D possibly TRBD2 on 7 matching bases. The germline V gene has CDR1 LGHNA and CDR2 YNFKEQ. V dropped 3 bases and J dropped 3 bases, with 14 bases sitting between them. This CDR3 has 15 amino acids. CDR3 DNA: TGTGCCAGCAGCCAGGGGGGGGGCGCGAAAGAGACCCAGTACTTC. As protein: CASSQGGGAKETQYF.

The rearrangement links TRBV2 to TRBJ2-1; 10 nucleotides line up with TRBD1. The CDR3 runs 16 residues. CDR1 is SNHLY, CDR2 FYNNEI, per germline. Trimming took 6 bases from V and 4 from J; bases not matched to a gene: 9. DNA of the CDR3: TGTGCCAGCAGACCCCCCAAGGGACAGGGGTACAATGAGCAGTTCTTC. Amino acids: CASRPPKGQGYNEQFF.

This clonotype was counted a few times. This chain uses TRBV30 with TRBJ2-4, with D perhaps matching TRBD1 (6 bases). The CDR3 covers 12 residues. Germline CDR1 GTSNPN, CDR2 SVGIG (reference sequence). Trimming removed 3 bases at V and 8 bases at J, with 11 bases between. DNA of the CDR3: TGTGCCTGGAGCACTTCAGGGGACATTCAGTACTTC. Translating it yields CAWSTSGDIQYF.

The gene calls are TRBV10-3 and TRBJ2-1, with TRBD2 as a possible D gene (5 bases). Germline V lookup: CDR1 ENHRY, CDR2 SYGVKD. V was shortened by 8 bases and J by 4 bases, with 27 bases between the two germline ends. The CDR3 length is 18 residues. The DNA of the CDR3 is TGTGCCATCTCTCGGTCCCATAGCGCCTTATCGGGGTACAATGAGCAGTTCTTC. Its translation is CAISRSHSALSGYNEQFF.

This clonotype was seen a handful of times. The V call is TRBV5-1, the J call TRBJ2-7, with 15 positions matching TRBD2. The ends lost 3 bases at V and 0 bases at J; junction bases unmatched: 7. The germline V gene has CDR1 SGHRS and CDR2 YFSETQ. The CDR3 is made up of 18 amino acids. CDR3 protein: CASSYWGLAGGSSYEQYF. Here the CDR3 DNA reads TGCGCCAGCAGCTACTGGGGACTAGCGGGAGGCTCCTCCTACGAGCAGTACTTC.